These T cell receptor beta chains were read from a single sample in a study of blood T cell repertoires in COVID-19. TCRdb keeps only in-frame clones here, not all; method: immunoSEQ multiplex PCR. The sample records 100,000 to 150,000 clones, about nine tenths being singletons. What was sequenced was peripheral blood. Every receptor here comes from a man aged 45-65 years with acute or convalescent COVID-19. CDR3s include the opening cysteine and the closing phenylalanine or tryptophan. The D gene is left open where the match is weak. The listing skips clone size in some rows; elsewhere it reads once, few, many or a size class.

CDR3 protein: CASSDSKDRNTEAFF
CDR3 DNA: TGTGCCAGCAGTGACTCCAAAGACAGAAACACTGAAGCTTTCTTT
J gene: TRBJ1-1
V gene: TRBV6-4
clone size: .
D gene: .

CDR3 protein: CASSIQDPGYTF
CDR3 DNA: TGTGCCAGCTCGATCCAGGATCCTGGCTACACCTTC
J gene: TRBJ1-2
V gene: TRBV6-5
clone size: .
D gene: .

CDR3 protein: CASSLNGGANCTF
CDR3 DNA: TGTGCCAGCAGCTTAAATGGGGGGGCGAATTGCACCTTC
J gene: TRBJ1-2
V gene: TRBV7-9
clone size: .
D gene: .

CDR3 protein: CASSSGTGGAGYGYTF
CDR3 DNA: TGCGCCAGCAGCTCCGGGACAGGGGGCGCGGGCTATGGCTACACCTTC
J gene: TRBJ1-2
V gene: TRBV5-1
clone size: .
D gene: TRBD1

CDR3 protein: CASSLSLGQYGYTF
CDR3 DNA: TGTGCCAGCAGCTTAAGCCTGGGACAGTATGGCTACACCTTC
J gene: TRBJ1-2
V gene: TRBV7-9
clone size: .
D gene: TRBD1

CDR3 protein: CASSQDLYEQYF
CDR3 DNA: TGCGCCAGCAGCCAAGATCTGTACGAGCAGTACTTC
J gene: TRBJ2-7
V gene: TRBV4-1
clone size: .
D gene: .

CDR3 protein: CASSLAGGNYGYTF
CDR3 DNA: TGCGCCAGCAGCTTGGCCGGAGGGAACTATGGCTACACCTTC
J gene: TRBJ1-2
V gene: TRBV5-1
clone size: .
D gene: .

CDR3 protein: CASSPAGQGFEETQYF
CDR3 DNA: TGTGCCAGCAGCCCAGCCGGGCAGGGATTCGAAGAGACCCAGTACTTC
J gene: TRBJ2-5
V gene: TRBV2
clone size: .
D gene: .

CDR3 protein: CASSLSGGNHQETQYF
CDR3 DNA: TGTGCCAGCAGCTTAAGTGGGGGGAACCATCAAGAGACCCAGTACTTC
J gene: TRBJ2-5
V gene: TRBV7-9
clone size: .
D gene: .

CDR3 protein: CASSRGSSEQYF
CDR3 DNA: TGCGCCAGCAGTAGGGGCAGTTCCGAGCAGTACTTC
J gene: TRBJ2-7
V gene: TRBV10-1
clone size: few
D gene: .

CDR3 protein: CASSATVNTEAFF
CDR3 DNA: TGTGCCAGCAGTGCGACAGTGAACACTGAAGCTTTCTTT
J gene: TRBJ1-1
V gene: TRBV28
clone size: .
D gene: .

CDR3 protein: CASSSSGSSYNEQFF
CDR3 DNA: TGCGCCAGCAGCTCTAGCGGGAGTTCCTACAATGAGCAGTTCTTC
J gene: TRBJ2-1
V gene: TRBV5-1
clone size: .
D gene: TRBD2

CDR3 protein: CASSRDTGAGGTEAFF
CDR3 DNA: TGCGCCAGCAGCCGGGACACAGGGGCAGGGGGGACTGAAGCTTTCTTT
J gene: TRBJ1-1
V gene: TRBV4-1
clone size: few
D gene: TRBD1

CDR3 protein: CASSPAGDGNTIYF
CDR3 DNA: TGTGCCAGCTCACCAGCAGGGGATGGAAACACCATATATTTT
J gene: TRBJ1-3
V gene: TRBV18
clone size: .
D gene: .

CDR3 protein: CASSFTGGSGYTF
CDR3 DNA: TGTGCCAGCAGTTTTACAGGGGGCTCTGGCTACACCTTC
J gene: TRBJ1-2
V gene: TRBV27
clone size: .
D gene: TRBD1

CDR3 protein: CATSSGGIGGYTF
CDR3 DNA: TGTGCCACCAGCAGTGGCGGGATTGGTGGCTACACCTTC
J gene: TRBJ1-2
V gene: TRBV15
clone size: .
D gene: .

CDR3 protein: CASSPSGQNTEAFF
CDR3 DNA: TGTGCCAGCAGCCCTTCTGGACAGAACACTGAAGCTTTCTTT
J gene: TRBJ1-1
V gene: TRBV3-1/TRBV3-2
clone size: .
D gene: .

CDR3 protein: CASSPLSDGYTF
CDR3 DNA: TGTGCCAGCTCACCTCTATCCGATGGCTACACCTTC
J gene: TRBJ1-2
V gene: TRBV18
clone size: .
D gene: .

CDR3 protein: CASNQGERVFVNEQFF
CDR3 DNA: TGTGCCAGTAATCAGGGGGAGCGGGTATTTGTCAATGAGCAGTTCTTC
J gene: TRBJ2-1
V gene: TRBV9
clone size: .
D gene: .

CDR3 protein: CATSRTQTGDSNQPQHF
CDR3 DNA: TGTGCCACCAGCAGAACCCAAACAGGGGATAGCAATCAGCCCCAGCATTTT
J gene: TRBJ1-5
V gene: TRBV15
clone size: .
D gene: TRBD1

CDR3 protein: CASSLSSSGNTIYF
CDR3 DNA: TGCGCCAGCAGCTTGAGTAGTTCTGGAAACACCATATATTTT
J gene: TRBJ1-3
V gene: TRBV5-1
clone size: .
D gene: .

CDR3 protein: CASSQGWGKGLARGEQYF
CDR3 DNA: TGCGCCAGCAGCCAAGGCTGGGGGAAGGGACTAGCCCGTGGGGAGCAGTACTTC
J gene: TRBJ2-7
V gene: TRBV4-1
clone size: .
D gene: TRBD2

CDR3 protein: CASSTSVRGVGGNTIYF
CDR3 DNA: TGCGCCAGCAGCACCTCCGTGCGGGGGGTTGGAGGAAACACCATATATTTT
J gene: TRBJ1-3
V gene: TRBV5-1
clone size: .
D gene: .

CDR3 protein: CASSLDFRDRVSGELFF
CDR3 DNA: TGCGCCAGCAGTCTGGATTTTAGGGACAGGGTATCCGGGGAGCTGTTTTTT
J gene: TRBJ2-2
V gene: TRBV5-1
clone size: .
D gene: TRBD1

CDR3 protein: CATSRWTQAGTEAFF
CDR3 DNA: TGTGCCACCAGCCGATGGACCCAAGCGGGTACTGAAGCTTTCTTT
J gene: TRBJ1-1
V gene: TRBV15
clone size: .
D gene: .

CDR3 protein: CATSSGTSGDNEQFF
CDR3 DNA: TGTGCCACCAGCAGCGGGACTAGCGGGGACAATGAGCAGTTCTTC
J gene: TRBJ2-1
V gene: TRBV15
clone size: once
D gene: TRBD2

CDR3 protein: CASSGEDKAPRELFF
CDR3 DNA: TGTGCCAGCAGTGGAGAGGACAAGGCCCCCCGGGAGCTGTTTTTT
J gene: TRBJ2-2
V gene: TRBV28
clone size: .
D gene: .

CDR3 protein: CASSLPGAASSYNEQFF
CDR3 DNA: TGTGCCAGCAGCCTCCCTGGGGCGGCTAGCTCCTACAATGAGCAGTTCTTC
J gene: TRBJ2-1
V gene: TRBV3-1/TRBV3-2
clone size: .
D gene: .

CDR3 protein: CANQTGGRSPLHF
CDR3 DNA: TGCGCCAACCAGACAGGAGGTCGTTCACCCCTCCACTTT
J gene: TRBJ1-6
V gene: TRBV10-2
clone size: .
D gene: .

CDR3 protein: CASSTRGLAGQGAYSNQPQHF
CDR3 DNA: TGTGCCAGCAGTACGCGAGGGTTAGCGGGACAGGGGGCCTATAGCAATCAGCCCCAGCATTTT
J gene: TRBJ1-5
V gene: TRBV27
clone size: .
D gene: TRBD1

CDR3 protein: CSVTDSAWQYF
CDR3 DNA: TGCAGCGTTACTGACTCAGCGTGGCAGTACTTC
J gene: TRBJ2-7
V gene: TRBV29-1
clone size: .
D gene: .

CDR3 protein: CASSPATGGLNTEAFF
CDR3 DNA: TGCGCCAGCAGCCCCGCGACAGGGGGGTTGAACACTGAAGCTTTCTTT
J gene: TRBJ1-1
V gene: TRBV5-1
clone size: .
D gene: TRBD1

CDR3 protein: CASSRRQGTYNEQFF
CDR3 DNA: TGTGCCAGCAGCCGTCGACAGGGGACCTACAATGAGCAGTTCTTC
J gene: TRBJ2-1
V gene: TRBV7-2
clone size: once
D gene: TRBD1

CDR3 protein: CASRRTGTQPQHF
CDR3 DNA: TGTGCCAGCAGACGGACAGGGACCCAGCCCCAGCATTTT
J gene: TRBJ1-5
V gene: TRBV12-3/TRBV12-4
clone size: .
D gene: TRBD1

CDR3 protein: CASSPDIYQPQHF
CDR3 DNA: TGTGCCAGCTCCCCGGACATTTATCAGCCCCAGCATTTT
J gene: TRBJ1-5
V gene: TRBV18
clone size: .
D gene: .

CDR3 protein: CAIMSGTSYNEQFF
CDR3 DNA: TGTGCCATCATGAGCGGAACCTCCTACAATGAGCAGTTCTTC
J gene: TRBJ2-1
V gene: TRBV10-3
clone size: .
D gene: .

CDR3 protein: CASSVQLATGYTF
CDR3 DNA: TGTGCCAGCAGCGTGCAGCTAGCGACGGGCTACACCTTC
J gene: TRBJ1-2
V gene: TRBV9
clone size: .
D gene: .

CDR3 protein: CASRKGQAPHTNYGYTF
CDR3 DNA: TGTGCCAGCAGAAAGGGACAGGCGCCCCACACTAACTATGGCTACACCTTC
J gene: TRBJ1-2
V gene: TRBV5-6
clone size: .
D gene: TRBD1

CDR3 protein: CATSRDLSGRRGYEQYF
CDR3 DNA: TGTGCCACCAGCAGAGATCTCAGCGGGAGGAGGGGCTACGAGCAGTACTTC
J gene: TRBJ2-7
V gene: TRBV15
clone size: .
D gene: TRBD2

CDR3 protein: CARGDRTRETQYF
CDR3 DNA: TGTGCCAGGGGCGACCGAACAAGAGAGACCCAGTACTTC
J gene: TRBJ2-5
V gene: TRBV2
clone size: .
D gene: .

CDR3 protein: CASSRGQNTDTQYF
CDR3 DNA: TGTGCCAGTAGTAGAGGACAGAACACAGATACGCAGTATTTT
J gene: TRBJ2-3
V gene: TRBV19
clone size: .
D gene: .

CDR3 protein: CASSSIGQANTEAFF
CDR3 DNA: TGCGCCAGCAGCTCCATCGGACAGGCAAACACTGAAGCTTTCTTT
J gene: TRBJ1-1
V gene: TRBV5-1
clone size: .
D gene: TRBD1

CDR3 protein: CAISEDRVEGYTF
CDR3 DNA: TGTGCCATCAGTGAGGACAGGGTGGAAGGCTACACCTTC
J gene: TRBJ1-2
V gene: TRBV10-3
clone size: .
D gene: TRBD1

CDR3 protein: CASGQGVREKLFF
CDR3 DNA: TGTGCCAGCGGGCAGGGGGTGAGAGAAAAACTGTTTTTT
J gene: TRBJ1-4
V gene: TRBV27
clone size: .
D gene: TRBD1

CDR3 protein: CASSDIFGTLTGELFF
CDR3 DNA: TGTGCCAGCAGCGATATCTTCGGGACACTTACCGGGGAGCTGTTTTTT
J gene: TRBJ2-2
V gene: TRBV9
clone size: .
D gene: .

CDR3 protein: CASSAQQGRQQYF
CDR3 DNA: TGTGCCAGCAGTGCCCAACAGGGACGACAGCAGTACTTC
J gene: TRBJ2-7
V gene: TRBV27
clone size: .
D gene: .

CDR3 protein: CASSSQPQIYGYTF
CDR3 DNA: TGTGCCAGCAGTTCACAGCCGCAGATTTATGGCTACACCTTC
J gene: TRBJ1-2
V gene: TRBV28
clone size: once
D gene: .

CDR3 protein: CASSAGTSMLNTGELFF
CDR3 DNA: TGCGCCAGCAGCGCAGGGACTAGCATGTTGAACACCGGGGAGCTGTTTTTT
J gene: TRBJ2-2
V gene: TRBV5-1
clone size: .
D gene: TRBD2

CDR3 protein: CASSLGQGWQETQYF
CDR3 DNA: TGTGCCAGCAGTTTAGGACAGGGGTGGCAAGAGACCCAGTACTTC
J gene: TRBJ2-5
V gene: TRBV27
clone size: .
D gene: TRBD1

CDR3 protein: CASSLATGGQETQYF
CDR3 DNA: TGCGCCAGCAGCTTGGCCACGGGGGGGCAAGAGACCCAGTACTTC
J gene: TRBJ2-5
V gene: TRBV5-1
clone size: .
D gene: TRBD2

CDR3 protein: CASSNRRDFQETQYF
CDR3 DNA: TGTGCCAGCAGCAATCGACGGGACTTTCAAGAGACCCAGTACTTC
J gene: TRBJ2-5
V gene: TRBV5-6
clone size: .
D gene: .

CDR3 protein: CSVGELGGDYGYTF
CDR3 DNA: TGCAGCGTTGGGGAGCTAGGGGGGGACTATGGCTACACCTTC
J gene: TRBJ1-2
V gene: TRBV29-1
clone size: .
D gene: .

CDR3 protein: CASRQGASYGYTF
CDR3 DNA: TGTGCCAGCAGGCAGGGGGCTAGCTATGGCTACACCTTC
J gene: TRBJ1-2
V gene: TRBV28
clone size: .
D gene: TRBD1

CDR3 protein: CASSSRHKIYNSPLHF
CDR3 DNA: TGTGCCAGCAGCTCACGACACAAGATCTATAATTCACCCCTCCACTTT
J gene: TRBJ1-6
V gene: TRBV5-6
clone size: .
D gene: .

CDR3 protein: CASSQGLREMGAFF
CDR3 DNA: TGCGCCAGCAGCCAAGGATTGAGGGAAATGGGAGCTTTCTTT
J gene: TRBJ1-1
V gene: TRBV4-1
clone size: .
D gene: .

CDR3 protein: CASSLAGTENGYTF
CDR3 DNA: TGTGCCAGCAGCTTAGCTGGGACAGAGAATGGCTACACCTTC
J gene: TRBJ1-2
V gene: TRBV7-9
clone size: .
D gene: TRBD1